These 30 T cell receptor beta chains came from one sample sequenced in a study of blood T cells in healthy people across ages. A J-beta primer mix and a sample-barcoded 5' primer were used in a second PCR of roughly 6 to 11 cycles. TCRdb ran MiXCR on the 5' RACE reads and lists one entry per CDR3 protein. The data contain fewer than 650,000 distinct CDR3 sequences, about 25% of them singletons. These sequences were also reported in another study, on T cells of mothers and their children.

Sequenced: blood. The receptors stem from a boy aged 2 to 10 in good health.

V and J are TRBV9 and TRBJ2-3, with 7 bases lining up with TRBD2. The germline CDR1 and CDR2 sequences are SGDLS and YYNGEE. Unmatched junction bases numbered 4, after V lost 3 bases and J lost 0 bases. The CDR3 length is 15 residues. This CDR3 reads CASSASGTSTDTQYF. The CDR3 region has the DNA TGTGCCAGCAGCGCTAGCGGAACTAGCACAGATACGCAGTATTTT.

This sequence joins TRBV7-2 and TRBJ1-1; a possible D gene is TRBD1 (5 bases). Germline CDR1 reads SGHTA; CDR2 reads FQGNSA. The CDR3 is 12 amino acids. V was trimmed by 1 base and J by 11 bases, leaving 11 bases between them. The CDR3 spells CASSLGTTGAFF. DNA for the CDR3: TGTGCCAGCAGCTTAGGGACAACCGGGGCTTTCTTT.

This clonotype appeared once. Here the CDR3 DNA reads TGTGCCAGCATTCCGAGGACAGGGGTCACTGAAGCTTTCTTT. The encoded protein is CASIPRTGVTEAFF. This sequence joins TRBV6-5 and TRBJ1-1; 9 bases fit TRBD1. Germline loops: CDR1 MNHEY, CDR2 SVGAGI. V lost 7 bases to trimming and J lost 4 bases; unmatched junction nucleotides: 7. The CDR3 spans 14 residues.

This clonotype showed up just a few times. V gene TRBV7-9 combines with J gene TRBJ2-3; 7 bases line up with TRBD1. V shed 7 bases, J shed 4 bases, and the junction held 11 bases outside the gene matches. The germline V gene encodes CDR1 SEHNR and CDR2 FQNEAQ (reference sequence). This CDR3 spans 15 amino acids. This CDR3 is CASMYRGLHSDTQYF. Here the CDR3 DNA reads TGTGCCAGCATGTACAGGGGCCTCCATTCAGATACGCAGTATTTT.

The V call is TRBV20-1, the J call TRBJ1-2; tentatively, D is TRBD1 (5 bases). The CDR3 contains 15 residues. The V end was cut by 0 bases, the J end by 1 base, with 12 bases between. The germline V gene encodes CDR1 DFQATT and CDR2 SNEGSKA (reference sequence). The CDR3 bases are TGCAGTGCTAGAGAGGGGCAGGCCAATAACTATGGCTACACCTTC. It encodes CSAREGQANNYGYTF.

The chain combines TRBV12-3 or TRBV12-4 with TRBJ2-7; D is perhaps TRBD2 (6 bases). The CDR3 spans 15 residues. Trimming cost V 8 bases and J 4 bases, with 21 bases left between them. The CDR3 reads CASSNGGAFSYEQYF. CDR3 coding DNA: TGTGCCAGCTCAAACGGAGGGGCCTTTTCGTACGAGCAGTACTTC.

The genes are TRBV29-1 and TRBJ2-1, with 12 positions matching TRBD1. The CDR3 has 14 amino acids. Unmatched junction bases numbered 10, after V lost 7 bases and J lost 9 bases. Germline V gives CDR1 SQVTM, CDR2 ANQGSEA. The CDR3 bases are TGCAGCGCCGATTCCGGGACAGGGGGCGGTGAGCAGTTCTTC. Protein sequence: CSADSGTGGGEQFF.

This clonotype showed up many times. V usage is TRBV12-3 or TRBV12-4 and J usage is TRBJ2-3; D ambiguous. This CDR3 is built from 11 residues. V lost 6 bases to trimming and J lost 6 bases, with 7 bases between them. The CDR3 reads CASSLVDTQYF. The CDR3 coding sequence is TGTGCCAGCAGCTTGGTGGATACGCAGTATTTT.

The chain carries TRBV20-1 and TRBJ2-3; possible D gene TRBD1, 5 bases. This CDR3 spans 15 amino acids. CDR1 is DFQATT and CDR2 is SNEGSKA in the germline V gene (reference sequence). The V end was cut by 0 bases, the J end by 6 bases, with 16 bases between. Here the CDR3 reads CSAREQKGYGDTQYF. The CDR3 DNA is TGCAGTGCTAGAGAGCAAAAGGGGTATGGGGATACGCAGTATTTT.

For the CDR3, the DNA is TGTGCCAGCAGCCAAGATGACGGGGGGGCCATCTACGAGCAGTACTTC. Translating gives CASSQDDGGAIYEQYF. This chain links TRBV4-2 with TRBJ2-7; 8 bases align to TRBD2. The length of the CDR3 is 16 residues. Germline V lookup: CDR1 LGHNA, CDR2 YNFKEQ. V was pared by 0 bases and J by 3 bases, with 7 bases of the junction left unmatched.

This chain connects TRBV9 to TRBJ2-2, with D unclear. The V gene's germline CDR1 is SGDLS and CDR2 YYNGEE. This CDR3 region has 16 residues. Trimming stripped 0 bases from V and 7 bases from J, with 16 bases between. CDR3 nucleotide sequence: TGTGCCAGCAGCGTAGCTTCTATTGGGCCAGTCGGGGAGCTGTTTTTT. Translation: CASSVASIGPVGELFF.

Notes on this clonotype: This may be a read error, as it is one base from a much larger clone. This rearrangement joins TRBV2 to TRBJ2-5, with D tentatively TRBD1 (5 bases). This CDR3 comprises 13 residues. Trimming removed 3 bases at V and 7 bases at J, with 12 bases between. The germline CDR1 and CDR2 sequences are SNHLY and FYNNEI. CDR3 protein: CASSDFAGATQYF. The CDR3 DNA is TGTGCCAGCAGTGATTTCGCTGGGGCGACCCAGTACTTC.

This clonotype was detected a few times. This chain links TRBV7-6 with TRBJ2-1; 9 positions agree with TRBD1. There are 16 residues in the CDR3. Germline V gene sequence: CDR1 SGHVS, CDR2 FNYEAQ. V dropped 5 bases and J dropped 4; count of bases not matched to a gene: 9. CDR3: CASSVVMGTGYNEQFF. CDR3 coding DNA: TGTGCCAGCAGCGTAGTCATGGGGACAGGGTACAATGAGCAGTTCTTC.

This clonotype was seen more than once but under ten times. The chain employs TRBV6-5 and TRBJ2-5; D call uncertain. Per germline, CDR1 MNHEY and CDR2 SVGAGI. The CDR3 extends over 11 amino acids. V was trimmed by 8 bases and J by 4 bases, leaving 8 bases between them. CDR3 sequence: CASGRRETQYF. CDR3 DNA sequence: TGTGCCAGCGGGCGCCGAGAGACCCAGTACTTC.

The chain employs TRBV11-3 and TRBJ2-7; D is unresolved. CDR3 length: 12 amino acids. In germline, CDR1 is SGHNT, CDR2 YENEEA. Trimming removed 5 bases at V and 6 bases at J, with 11 bases between. CDR3 region: CASSHVGGEQYF. CDR3 in DNA: TGTGCCAGCAGCCACGTAGGTGGCGAGCAGTACTTC.

The chain couples TRBV12-3 or TRBV12-4 to TRBJ1-2; the D is unclear. The CDR3 totals 12 residues. V was pared by 8 bases and J by 5 bases, with 12 bases between. The CDR3 loop reads CASALGGYGYTF. The CDR3 DNA reads as TGTGCCAGCGCGTTAGGAGGATATGGCTACACCTTC.

With regard to this clonotype: The junction does not match germline at one end; this may be a read error. The J gene is TRBJ2-5, the V gene TRBV20-1; TRBD1 aligns across 7 bases. This CDR3 region has 15 residues. CDR1 and CDR2 (germline): DFQATT, SNEGSKA (reference sequence). The CDR3 loop reads CSARSETGRQETQHF. CDR3 DNA: TGCAGTGCTCGGTCCGAGACAGGGAGACAAGAGACCCAGCACTTC.

J is TRBJ2-5 and V is TRBV20-1, with 8 bases matching TRBD2. In germline, CDR1 is DFQATT, CDR2 SNEGSKA (reference sequence). There are 15 residues in the CDR3. Germline trimming cut 0 bases from V and 1 base from J; bases unmatched to any gene: 4. CDR3 DNA sequence: TGCAGTGCTAGAGAACTCGGACTAGCCCAAGAGACCCAGTACTTC. Translation: CSARELGLAQETQYF.

The chain employs TRBV12-3 or TRBV12-4 and TRBJ2-3; D unclear. V was shortened by 5 bases and J by 5 bases, with 5 bases between the two germline ends. This CDR3 spans 11 amino acids. In DNA, the CDR3 is TGTGCCAGCAGTATCCAAGATACGCAGTATTTT. This codes for CASSIQDTQYF.

This clonotype was picked up many times. The V call is TRBV9, the J call TRBJ2-5; 7 bases line up with TRBD2. V lost 1 base to trimming and J lost 4 bases; unmatched junction nucleotides: 4. Germline V gene data show CDR1 as SGDLS and CDR2 as YYNGEE. The length of the CDR3 is 14 residues. This CDR3 reads CASSVPGLGETQYF. CDR3 DNA: TGTGCCAGCAGCGTACCTGGACTAGGAGAGACCCAGTACTTC.

The chain uses TRBV12-3 or TRBV12-4 and TRBJ1-6; 9 nucleotides align to TRBD1. The length of the CDR3 is 15 residues. V dropped 5 bases and J dropped 7; count of bases not matched to a gene: 6. The DNA of the CDR3 is TGTGCCAGCAGTCTAATGGACAGGGGAAATTCACCCCTCCACTTT. Protein sequence: CASSLMDRGNSPLHF.

The chain employs TRBV5-1 and TRBJ2-5; D remains unclear. The J call may not be correct, given that the DNA end is closer to TRBJ2-1. CDR1 and CDR2 from the germline V gene are SGHRS and YFSETQ. This CDR3 is 14 amino acids long. CDR3: CASSLLATYNEQFF. The CDR3 DNA is TGCGCCAGCAGCTTGCTTGCTACCTACAATGAGCAGTTCTTC.

In this sample, this clonotype turned up many times. The genes are TRBV6-2 or TRBV6-3 and TRBJ2-5; D possibly uses TRBD1 or TRBD2 (5 bases each). From germline, CDR1 is MNHEY and CDR2 SVGEGT. V lost 5 bases and J 3 bases, leaving 13 bases between the germline ends. This CDR3 is built from 14 residues. CDR3 loop: CASSRDPGKETQYF. CDR3 DNA: TGTGCCAGCAGTCGGGATCCAGGGAAAGAGACCCAGTACTTC.

The rearrangement joins TRBV10-3 to TRBJ2-3; perhaps TRBD1 as D (5 bases). Germline lookup yields CDR1 ENHRY and CDR2 SYGVKD. V was shortened by 4 bases and J by 0 bases, with 11 bases between the two germline ends. There are 15 residues in the CDR3. The CDR3 bases are TGTGCCATCAGTGTCTTAACAGGTAGCACAGATACGCAGTATTTT. Residues: CAISVLTGSTDTQYF.

The sample holds a few counts of this clonotype. This chain connects TRBV6-2 or TRBV6-3 to TRBJ1-2; D not certain. The length of the CDR3 is 12 residues. V lost 6 bases and J 2 bases, leaving 7 bases between the germline ends. Germline assignment: CDR1 MNHEY and CDR2 SVGEGT. The CDR3 sequence: CASRDSNYGYTF. Here the CDR3 DNA reads TGTGCCAGCAGAGACTCGAACTATGGCTACACCTTC.

The table lists this clonotype with a count of one. CDR3: CASRVPPGGPETQYF. The CDR3 nucleotides read TGTGCCAGCAGAGTCCCTCCGGGGGGGCCGGAGACCCAGTACTTC. The chain recombines TRBV7-9 with TRBJ2-1; 8 bases align to TRBD2. The DNA end is more similar to TRBJ2-5, so the J call may be wrong. CDR1 and CDR2 from the germline V gene are SEHNR and FQNEAQ (reference sequence). This CDR3 has 15 amino acids.

This rearrangement joins TRBV20-1 to TRBJ2-7; 13 bases align to TRBD2. Germline-derived CDR1 and CDR2 are DFQATT and SNEGSKA (reference sequence). The CDR3 runs to 14 residues. With 5 bases clipped from V and 4 bases from J, the junction kept 5 bases outside the gene matches. For the CDR3, the DNA is TGCAGTGCTCAGGGACTAGCGGGGAAGTACGAGCAGTACTTC. It encodes CSAQGLAGKYEQYF.

The chain couples TRBV20-1 to TRBJ2-7; 13 nucleotides line up with TRBD2. The CDR3 sequence is 16 residues long. Germline V gives CDR1 DFQATT, CDR2 SNEGSKA (reference sequence). Trimming cost V 5 bases and J 0 bases; bases outside gene matches: 7. The CDR3 here is CSAHGTSGVSSYEQYF. DNA of the CDR3: TGCAGTGCTCACGGGACTAGCGGGGTGAGCTCCTACGAGCAGTACTTC.

This clonotype showed up many times. V and J are TRBV5-1 and TRBJ2-7, with 11 nucleotides matching TRBD2. Germline V gives CDR1 SGHRS, CDR2 YFSETQ. The CDR3 runs 17 residues. The J segment lost 5 bases and the V segment lost 4 bases, leaving 14 bases of the junction unmatched. CDR3 sequence reads: CASSRLAGGGLTDEQYF. DNA for the CDR3: TGCGCCAGCAGCAGATTAGCGGGAGGGGGACTTACGGACGAGCAGTACTTC.

This chain connects TRBV7-9 to TRBJ2-5; D ambiguous. The V gene's germline CDR1 is SEHNR and CDR2 FQNEAQ (reference sequence). This CDR3 contains 13 residues. Trimming removed 5 bases from V and 5 bases from J, with 12 bases in between. CDR3 protein: CASSLQTWETQYF. The DNA for the CDR3 is TGTGCCAGCAGCCTTCAGACGTGGGAGACCCAGTACTTC.